These T cell receptor beta chains were read from a single sample in a study of blood T cell repertoires in COVID-19. Clones were read by immunoSEQ multiplex PCR, and TCRdb kept only the in-frame ones, dropping some. Among about 60,000 clones listed, approximately 86% were seen once. The sample was peripheral blood. These receptors were collected from a human donor with acute or convalescent COVID-19. The donor label of this sample is uncertain. The CDR3 runs from the conserved cysteine through the conserved F or W. D genes are given only for firm matches. Size is omitted from some rows. Given values are once, few, many or a class for expanded clones.

D gene,V gene,J gene,clone size,CDR3 DNA,CDR3 protein
TRBD1,TRBV9,TRBJ1-5,few,TGTGCCAGCAGCGTAGGGACAGGGAGCAATCAGCCCCAGCATTTT,CASSVGTGSNQPQHF
.,TRBV7-3,TRBJ2-5,.,TGTGCCAGCAGCTTAACAGGAGCCGTACCAGAGACCCAGTACTTC,CASSLTGAVPETQYF
TRBD1,TRBV19,TRBJ2-6,.,TGTGCCAGTACCGCGGGACAGGGAATCTCTGGGGCCAACGTCCTGACTTTC,CASTAGQGISGANVLTF
.,TRBV6-1,TRBJ1-2,.,TGTGCCAGCAGTGAGAGCTCACGGGGCTATGGCTACACCTTC,CASSESSRGYGYTF
TRBD1,TRBV7-2,TRBJ1-5,.,TGTGCCAGCAGCCCCGGACAGGGTGAACAGCCCCAGCATTTT,CASSPGQGEQPQHF
.,TRBV29-1,TRBJ2-1,.,TGCAGCGTTGGATCCTACACAGGTCCGGAGCAGTTCTTC,CSVGSYTGPEQFF
TRBD2,TRBV4-2,TRBJ2-1,.,TGTGCCAGCAGCCAAGATCCTAGGACTAGCGTCGAGAGCTCCTACAATGAGCAGTTCTTC,CASSQDPRTSVESSYNEQFF
.,TRBV11-2,TRBJ1-1,.,TGTGCCAGCAGCTTATCCTGGGACAAGTGGATGAACACTGAAGCTTTCTTT,CASSLSWDKWMNTEAFF
TRBD1,TRBV10-3,TRBJ1-6,.,TGTGCCATCAGTGACGACTTCGGACAGGGAGGTAATTCACCCCTCCACTTT,CAISDDFGQGGNSPLHF
.,TRBV10-1,TRBJ2-5,.,TGCGCCAGCAGTGATCCGGGGGAGACCCAGTACTTC,CASSDPGETQYF
TRBD2,TRBV3-1/TRBV3-2,TRBJ2-4,.,TGTGCCAGCAGCCTCCACAGCGGGCGGGAGGGCCGAGAAAACATTCAGTACTTC,CASSLHSGREGRENIQYF
.,TRBV24-1,TRBJ2-3,.,TGTGCCACCAGTGATTTGAGCACAGGGGGGGGTACGCAGTATTTT,CATSDLSTGGGTQYF
.,TRBV7-2,TRBJ2-3,.,TGTGCCAGCAGCTTAGACGAGGGCTGGGGGCCGGCAGATACGCAGTATTTT,CASSLDEGWGPADTQYF
.,TRBV27,TRBJ1-2,.,TGTGCCAGCAGTCCTCACCCCGGACGACTAGGCTACACCTTC,CASSPHPGRLGYTF
.,TRBV27,TRBJ2-5,.,TGTGCCAGCAGTCCCTCGGGCCGTTTAGTAAGGGGCGAAGAGACCCAGTACTTC,CASSPSGRLVRGEETQYF
.,TRBV29-1,TRBJ2-1,.,TGCAGCGTAGACAGGATTGCGTACAATGAGCAGTTCTTC,CSVDRIAYNEQFF
TRBD2,TRBV3-1/TRBV3-2,TRBJ2-7,.,TGTGCCAGCAGCCAGGGACTAGGCCCCTACGAGCAGTACTTC,CASSQGLGPYEQYF
.,TRBV20-1,TRBJ1-5,.,TGCAGTGCTAGTAGCCCTTTCAATCAGCCCCAGCATTTT,CSASSPFNQPQHF
TRBD1,TRBV19,TRBJ2-7,.,TGTGCCAGTAGTGCGACAGGGGGCTACGAGCAGTACTTC,CASSATGGYEQYF
TRBD2,TRBV3-1/TRBV3-2,TRBJ2-5,.,TGTGCCAGCAGCCGGGGGACTAGCGGAGAAGAGACCCAGTACTTC,CASSRGTSGEETQYF
TRBD2,TRBV5-1,TRBJ2-1,.,TGCGCCAGCAGCTTTTCTAGCGGGAGTATTCTTGAGCAGTTCTTC,CASSFSSGSILEQFF
.,TRBV21-1,TRBJ1-1,.,TGTGCCAGCAGCAAAGAGAGGCAGGGTCAAAGGGACACTGAAGCTTTCTTT,CASSKERQGQRDTEAFF
.,TRBV5-4,TRBJ1-1,.,TGTGCCAGCAGCAACCGACAGACCACTGAAGCTTTCTTT,CASSNRQTTEAFF